This T cell receptor beta chain was sequenced during a study of cytomegalovirus exposure and HLA in healthy donors (dated by TCRdb to about 2017). Context from the whole study: An earlier analysis of some 550 of the donors reported more than 250 Gb of sequence data and some 100 million unique TCR beta sequences from 150 million to 200 million T cells. About 330 gigabases of sequencing data and approximately 91 million unique TCR sequences made up an early release that covered several hundred HLA-typed donors. Of the approximately 400 genotyped donors, 65% to 90% fell in the genetic ancestry cluster associated with self-reported Caucasian donors. The aim of the study was to test whether cataloging public T cell receptors could identify signatures of past pathogen exposure. Using immunosequencing, the study profiled T cell repertoires from roughly 650 subjects and related those repertoires to cytomegalovirus serostatus. A separate validation cohort of roughly 130 different subjects was used in addition to the approximately 700-subject first cohort. To predict cytomegalovirus infection status, the study brought together high-throughput TCR immunosequencing, statistical association of individual TCRs with disease status, and machine learning. To study patterns of TCR occurrence, a later analysis re-analyzed previously published TCR beta repertoires from 550 to 800 donors and added high-resolution HLA genotyping. In the later analysis, no new phenotypic data were used to find candidate immune exposures; instead, reliance was placed on TCR beta sequences and their occurrence across donors. In an earlier analysis of 500 to 650 of the donors, high-throughput TCR beta sequencing was used to judge whether each TCR beta V gene segment behaved as functional or pseudogenic. Donor age, sex, ethnicity and CMV serostatus were collected together with the repertoire data. A later genetic analysis used genome-wide SNP genotypes for about 65% of the 666 donors, treating that subset as a discovery cohort. All discovery cohort repertoires had been generated on a single sequencing platform. Class I and class II HLA loci were covered by the typing at four-digit resolution. Typing coverage varied by locus: roughly 620-640 donors for A, B, C, DRB1 and DQB1; some 520 for DQA1; approximately 570 for DPA1; approximately 470 for DPB1. Because of strong linkage in the cohort, five DR-DQ haplotypes were treated as single units for association and clustering. On average, around 240,000 unique TCR beta nucleotide sequences were sequenced per donor among about 400 genotyped donors of the cohort, with 15% to 20% of those sequences being non-productive.

The cohort consisted of 650 to 850 healthy bone marrow donors. Cohort members were all nominally healthy when sampled, although unrecorded immune exposures were likely present. The donor tested CMV seropositive and was one of the 289 seropositive cohort members. A peripheral blood sample was provided by each donor, and peripheral blood mononuclear cells were used for TCR beta sequencing. The Qiagen DNeasy Blood Extraction Kit was used to extract genomic DNA from the blood cell samples. Measured from the cysteine to the phenylalanine, the CDR3 is 15 residues long. Only the CDR3 region is kept as DNA, spanning 45 bases read in frame from base 1. The junction carries 11 bases between V and J, which are trimmed by 4 bases and 2 bases respectively. As encoded in the germline V gene, CDR1 is LGHNA while CDR2 is YNFKEQ. The library came from the immunoSEQ multiplex PCR assay. For the multiplex PCR, a mixture combining 60 forward primers for TCR Vbeta segments and 13 reverse primers for TCR Jbeta segments was used. The CDR3 region of rearranged TCR beta genes was amplified from genomic DNA by a multiplex PCR assay. The Illumina HiSeq System was used to sequence the amplified TCR beta libraries as 87-base-pair reads. In the paper's pipeline: A later analysis counted tens of millions of unique TCR beta chains across the approximately 700 repertoires, and around 9.9 million of these chains were shared by at least two donors. Raw reads were error-corrected and collapsed into unique sequences by a nearest-neighbor algorithm in which closely related sequences were merged to remove PCR and sequencing errors. CDR3 sequences were aligned to IMGT reference sequences to assign V, D and J gene segments. For a sequence to be retained, at least a six-nucleotide match to both a V gene segment and a J gene segment was required. A rearrangement counted as productive if the CDR3 had no stop codons and remained in frame with V and J, and every other rearrangement counted as non-productive. CDR3 was defined according to IMGT convention as the region running from the second conserved V-encoded cysteine to the conserved J-encoded phenylalanine. Sequences without an unambiguous match to a single V gene segment were excluded from the earlier analysis of approximately 600 of the donors. An earlier analysis of 587 of the donors classified V segments as functional when productive rearrangements were above 56.7% and as segregating when the standard deviation between donors was above 5%. A statistical classification framework was built for diagnosing cytomegalovirus status from the catalog of TCR beta chain sequences. A later analysis assigned V and J genes by comparing TCR nucleotide sequences with IMGT/GENE-DB human TR gene sequences. In a later analysis, CDR3 sequences and most-parsimonious VDJ recombination scenarios were assigned using the TCRdist pipeline. In a later analysis, each TCR beta chain was defined by its CDR3 amino acid sequence together with its V-gene family, and reads without a unique V-gene family were excluded. As a way to deal with suspected cross-contamination and a sequencing artifact, a later analysis dropped 450 to 600 nucleotide sequences that were highly shared and had low generation probability. A later analysis calculated a clonal expansion index for each public chain from normalized within-repertoire ranks of inferred template counts. In a later analysis, generation probabilities were computed with a VDJ recombination model fitted to out-of-frame rearrangements, and the resulting probabilities were checked against IGoR. In a later analysis, hypergeometric tests were used to score TCR-TCR, TCR-HLA and TCR-CMV co-occurrence, with a repertoire-size bias correction applied to TCR pairs. False discovery rates were estimated in a later analysis by permuting HLA or CMV assignments 20 times. A later analysis grouped co-occurring TCRs with DBSCAN, adding TCRdist sequence similarity when clustering within HLA-allele-positive subsets. Repertoires with fewer than 30,000 or more than 120,000 public chains, plus five repertoires with anomalous nucleotide sharing, were excluded from co-occurrence clustering. TCRdb's version of the immuneACCESS table is confined to in-frame rearrangements and falls short of the full clone set. An unresolved V gene accounts for under half of the shortfall where checked; the remainder is of unknown origin. D and trimming were read from the DNA, whereas the V and J calls and clone size are those reported in that table. This sample comprises approximately 120,000 clones, over 60% of them detected only once. The leading ten clones occupy roughly 13% of the sample.

A word on this clone: This receptor's antigen is unknown. No much larger clonotype is one base removed from it; base qualities were not supplied.

Here is what the overall study found, with its caveats: HLA typing was unavailable for some donors at each locus, so association tests used only the typed subset. A few of the identified cytomegalovirus-associated TCR beta chains were confirmed in vitro to be specific for cytomegalovirus antigens. V-gene and J-gene trimming of TCR beta chains was associated with a missense DCLRE1C variant in a later genetic analysis, and the association was replicated in an independent cohort. In an earlier analysis of over 550 of the donors, most TCR beta V segments were observed in productive rearrangements about 87% or about 30% of the time, broadly matching IMGT annotations. The study gave a list of 150 to 200 TCR beta chains associated with cytomegalovirus. According to the authors, the approach could potentially be generalized to other disease states and immunological phenotypes. Immune exposure information for the cohort was limited to CMV serostatus. A further reported finding was that TCR beta sequences accurately predicted the HLA-A and HLA-B alleles for most subjects in the first cohort. When HLA alleles, especially DR and DQ, strongly co-occurred, attributing TCR associations to individual alleles was difficult. Correlated functional status among segregating V segments might be attributable to linkage disequilibrium, but an unknown experimental factor could not be ruled out. The presence/absence analyses assumed that sequencing depth was roughly uniform across donors, and that assumption may not be true. The cohort was sequenced for TCR beta chains only, and without alpha or paired-chain data the features that could be detected were limited. According to a later genetic analysis, donors in an Asian-associated ancestry cluster had fewer N-insertions in productive TCRs than the approximately 690-donor mean. Most CMV-associated TCR beta chains appeared to be HLA-restricted in a later analysis, and the HLA associations seemed to be driven largely by CMV exposure. A later analysis associated some 17,000 TCR beta sequences with specific HLA alleles at a false discovery rate of 0.05. Across donors, most TCR sequences were observed very rarely, whereas some public TCRs were present in many individuals. Because the 87-base-pair reads could not distinguish some IMGT-functional V segments, including TRBV6-2 and TRBV6-3, those segments were excluded. The classifier was reported to diagnose cytomegalovirus status with high specificity and sensitivity in both the original cohort and the validation cohort. A group of highly shared sequence variants was considered likely to be a technical artifact of the sequencing pipeline. According to a later analysis, parvovirus B19, influenza, CMV and Epstein-Barr virus appeared linked to several top co-occurrence clusters. In a later analysis, HLA-associated TCR beta chains were found to be more clonally expanded and to have lower generation probabilities than equally common non-associated chains. Because counts were too low, about 18 rarely observed V segments, including chromosome 9 orphons, were left out of the earlier analysis of 587 of the donors. According to a later analysis, TCR association rates differed among HLA loci, with DRB1 alleles showing the most associated TCRs and HLA-C alleles showing the fewest.

Recombination joined TRBV4-2 with TRBJ1-4; the D gene is possibly TRBD1, with 5 bases matching. Sequencing used PBMCs. The receptor was isolated from a woman aged 40 to 55 in good health and CMV-seropositive. DNA sequence: TGTGCCAGCAGCCCCGACAGCATTACTAATGAAAAACTGTTTTTT. This yields the protein CASSPDSITNEKLFF.